These 3 T cell receptor beta chains share one sample of origin, sequenced in a study of blood T cell repertoires in COVID-19. Method: immunoSEQ multiplex PCR; TCRdb's copy keeps in-frame clones and lacks some. The table has about 140,000 clones, approximately 83% seen once; the top ten hold 4%. The source material was peripheral blood. The receptors were gathered from a woman in her sixties with acute or convalescent COVID-19.

The chain recombines TRBV7-8 with TRBJ2-1, with TRBD1 matching 8 bases. There are 15 residues in the CDR3. The trim removed 5 bases at V and 7 bases at J, leaving 10 bases unmatched. Germline loops: CDR1 SGHVS, CDR2 FQNEAQ. Here the CDR3 DNA reads TGTGCCAGCAGCCACGGCAGGGGGCGGGTGAATGAGCAGTTCTTC. This codes for CASSHGRGRVNEQFF.

The chain joins TRBV28 to TRBJ1-5; D remains unclear. The CDR3 runs 15 residues. Germline V gene lookup returns CDR1 MDHEN and CDR2 SYDVKM. The V end was cut by 5 bases, the J end by 2 bases, with 13 bases between. CDR3 nucleotide sequence: TGTGCCAGCAGTCGGCGGAGGGCAGGCAATCAGCCCCAGCATTTT. Its translation: CASSRRRAGNQPQHF.

The genes are TRBV10-3 and TRBJ2-1, with TRBD1 as a possible D gene (6 bases). The CDR3 runs to 17 residues. Germline CDR1 reads ENHRY; CDR2 reads SYGVKD. The V end lost 0 bases, the J end lost 2 bases, and 14 bases lay between the germline ends. This chain's CDR3 is CAISESGTPQAYNEQFF. Written as DNA, the CDR3 is TGTGCCATCAGTGAGTCCGGGACACCCCAAGCCTACAATGAGCAGTTCTTC.